The rows below give T cell receptor beta chains drawn from one sample of a study of cytotoxic CD8 clonotypes in ibrutinib-treated CLL. The assay was immunoSEQ multiplex PCR, and TCRdb's table has in-frame clones only and misses some. The table lists approximately 210,000 clones, around 72% of them singletons, with under 15% in the top ten. The sequenced sample was PBMCs, obtained after 24 months of ibrutinib treatment. Receptor source: a human donor with chronic lymphocytic leukemia. CDR3s include the opening cysteine and the closing phenylalanine or tryptophan.

TRBJ2-5,TRBV29-1,CSVGGTSRETQYF
TRBJ2-1,TRBV6-5,CASSSSGASYNEQFF
TRBJ2-1,TRBV7-2,CASSLTSGKYNEQFF
TRBJ2-6,TRBV30,CAWSLIRTSGRALGANVLTF
TRBJ2-5,TRBV30,CAWSQGRETQYF
TRBJ2-1,TRBV5-1,CASKKRAGGDNEQFF
TRBJ2-1,TRBV2,CASSEVGQRSYNEQFF
TRBJ2-1,TRBV5-1,CASSAGTDYNEQFF
TRBJ2-5,TRBV7-2,CASSSNQGWETQYF
TRBJ2-1,TRBV13,CASSSLASGREQFF
TRBJ2-1,TRBV4-1,CASSQIKGTSGSHEQFF
TRBJ2-1,TRBV5-1,CASSPGLAGGHLYNEQFF
TRBJ2-7,TRBV7-9,CASSLRAGTTGEQYF
TRBJ2-7,TRBV6-1,CASSGRDLNSYEQYF
TRBJ1-1,TRBV4-1,CASSQAGDRNTEAFF
TRBJ1-5,TRBV19,CASSVGTGANQPQHF
TRBJ2-7,TRBV11-2,CASSLALGGAGYEQYF
TRBJ1-1,TRBV5-4,CASSPVPGQDRNTEAFF
TRBJ2-7,TRBV6-6,CASSYWTEQYF
TRBJ2-7,TRBV9,CASSVDGGSSYEQYF
TRBJ2-1,TRBV5-6,CASSLALPVHNEQFF
TRBJ2-7,TRBV14,CASSQENGPYEQYF
TRBJ1-5,TRBV9,CASSVGDRGGQPQHF
TRBJ2-3,TRBV29-1,CSVDPAGGPADTQYF
TRBJ2-2,TRBV7-6,CASSLVGWDRDTGELFF
TRBJ2-3,TRBV7-2,CASSRSGRASDTQYF
TRBJ2-1,TRBV7-6,CASSGHRGQSGETQYNEQFF
TRBJ2-1,TRBV9,CASSKWGLAGGNEQFF
TRBJ1-1,TRBV7-2,CASSSDRGTEAFF
TRBJ2-1,TRBV7-6,CASSHGREDNEQFF
TRBJ2-7,TRBV2,CASSEVVEQGSYEQYF
TRBJ2-2,TRBV5-1,CASSPADRATTGELFF
TRBJ2-1,TRBV4-1,CASSQAPLLRAGLDNEQFF
TRBJ2-7,TRBV7-9,CASSLAVGAKYEQYF
TRBJ1-3,TRBV9,CASSVTNSNTIYF
TRBJ1-2,TRBV15,CATSLRGPIRGYTF
TRBJ2-3,TRBV15,CATSRRAVQGGDTQYF
TRBJ2-1,TRBV21-1,CASSRAGGPFLDEQFF
TRBJ1-1,TRBV25-1,CASTSWGPTEAFF
TRBJ2-1,TRBV7-2,CASSRGREAGNEQFF
TRBJ1-1,TRBV6-5,CASSFISTGAAFF
TRBJ2-7,TRBV27,CASSLGTSAPYEQYF
TRBJ2-7,TRBV21-1,CASSKVLDSPYEQYF
TRBJ2-5,TRBV15,CATSKGTRQETQYF
TRBJ2-1,TRBV11-2,CASSLLRGNNEQFF
TRBJ2-5,TRBV7-2,CASSSRDGRGEETQYF
TRBJ2-1,TRBV30,CAWSVGHEQFF
TRBJ2-3,TRBV5-4,CASSGAGGWDTQYF
TRBJ2-3,TRBV5-1,CASSLDREGDTQYF
TRBJ2-2,TRBV5-1,CASSLTGPGELFF
TRBJ2-1,TRBV5-1,CASSLAGLGYNEQFF
TRBJ2-5,TRBV7-2,CASSLVGTTRGETQYF
TRBJ1-5,TRBV19,CASTDGGGPQHF
TRBJ2-3,TRBV4-3,CASSQERTSGSTDTQYF
TRBJ2-5,TRBV5-1,CASSPGTLGEETQYF
TRBJ2-7,TRBV7-2,CASSFARSSYEQYF
TRBJ2-7,TRBV19,CASSWLAGSSYEQYF